Listed here are 14 T cell receptor beta chains from one sample, sequenced in a study of cytomegalovirus exposure and HLA in healthy donors. Primers: 60 Vbeta forward and 13 Jbeta reverse. Sequenced by immunoSEQ multiplex PCR; TCRdb stores in-frame clones only, minus some. This table has 85,000 to 100,000 clones, 60% to 65% appearing once. Sequencing was done on a sample of PBMCs. Every receptor here comes from a human donor in good health.

The chain combines TRBV9 with TRBJ1-1; D uncertain. Looked up from germline, CDR1 is SGDLS and CDR2 is YYNGEE. V was cut by 7 bases and J by 3 bases, with 13 bases left in between. The CDR3 length is 13 residues. The CDR3 nucleotides read TGTGCCAGCTCGTTAGCGGGTGACACTGAAGCTTTCTTT. Translating gives CASSLAGDTEAFF.

The chain joins TRBV6-5 to TRBJ1-1; D might be TRBD1 (5 bases). V dropped 7 bases and J dropped 3 bases, with 15 bases sitting between them. In germline, CDR1 is MNHEY, CDR2 SVGAGI. This CDR3 has 14 amino acids. This CDR3 reads CASTPPGGDTEAFF. The CDR3 DNA sequence: TGTGCCAGCACCCCCCCGGGGGGGGACACTGAAGCTTTCTTT.

The chain employs TRBV5-1 and TRBJ2-2; TRBD2 is a possible D gene (5 bases). The germline CDR1 and CDR2 sequences are SGHRS and YFSETQ. Deletions cut 4 bases from V and 4 bases from J, with 17 bases between. CDR3 length equals 16 residues. CDR3 in amino acids: CASSPTVGAVTGELFF. CDR3 nucleotide sequence: TGCGCCAGCAGCCCAACGGTGGGAGCTGTCACCGGGGAGCTGTTTTTT. The entire variable domain, with the rest obtained from reference TRBV5-1 and TRBJ2-2, is as follows: KAGVTQTPRYLIKTRGQQVTLSCSPISGHRSVSWYQQTPGQGLQFLFEYFSETQRNKGNFPGRFSGRQFSNSRSEMNVSTLELGDSALYLCASSPTVGAVTGELFFGEGSRLTVL.

This clone has a handful of counts. V usage is TRBV5-4 and J usage is TRBJ1-1; the D is unclear. This CDR3 has 14 amino acids. The V and J ends lost 0 bases and 4 bases respectively, with 10 bases between them. Germline V CDR1 and CDR2: SGHNT, YYREEE (reference sequence). CDR3 region: CASSLAGGSTEAFF. In DNA form, the CDR3 reads TGTGCCAGCAGCTTGGCCGGTGGGAGCACTGAAGCTTTCTTT.

This chain connects TRBV7-9 to TRBJ2-5; possible D gene TRBD2, 5 bases. V shed 6 bases and J shed 2 bases, with 7 bases lying between them. From germline, CDR1 is SEHNR and CDR2 FQNEAQ (reference sequence). The CDR3 runs to 12 residues. The CDR3 region has the DNA TGTGCCAGCAGGGGGAGTCAAGAGACCCAGTACTTC. Protein sequence: CASRGSQETQYF.

The chain links TRBV2 to TRBJ1-1; 11 nucleotides line up with TRBD1. The CDR3 contains 14 residues. The J segment lost 5 bases and the V segment lost 4 bases, leaving 3 bases of the junction unmatched. Germline values: CDR1 SNHLY, CDR2 FYNNEI. CDR3 region: CASSADRGHTEAFF. DNA for the CDR3: TGTGCCAGCAGTGCGGACAGGGGGCATACTGAAGCTTTCTTT.

The chain uses TRBV9 and TRBJ2-7; 11 bases map to TRBD2. The CDR3 consists of 15 residues. The germline CDR1 and CDR2 sequences are SGDLS and YYNGEE. The trim removed 0 bases at V and 6 bases at J, leaving 5 bases unmatched. The CDR3 protein is CASSVASLAGGEQYF. As DNA, the CDR3 is TGTGCCAGCAGCGTAGCTTCGCTAGCGGGGGGCGAGCAGTACTTC.

The rearrangement joins TRBV15 to TRBJ2-1, with 9 bases aligning to TRBD1. Germline trimming cut 5 bases from V and 8 bases from J; bases unmatched to any gene: 10. Looked up from germline, CDR1 is LNHNV and CDR2 is YYDKDF (reference sequence). CDR3 length: 15 residues. The CDR3 region has the DNA TGTGCCACCAGCCGCCGGGACAGGGCAGCACATGAGCAGTTCTTC. Translation gives CATSRRDRAAHEQFF. Based on the CDR3 plus reference TRBV15 and TRBJ2-1, the full variable domain is DAMVIQNPRYQVTQFGKPVTLSCSQTLNHNVMYWYQQKSSQAPKLLFHYYDKDFNNEADTPDNFQSRRPNTSFCFLDIRSPGLGDTAMYLCATSRRDRAAHEQFFGPGTRLTVL.

This clone turned up a few times. J is TRBJ2-1 and V is TRBV5-4, with TRBD1 matching over 8 bases. V gave up 0 bases and J gave up 8 bases; unmatched junction bases: 7. This CDR3 contains 15 residues. Germline V CDR1 and CDR2: SGHNT, YYREEE (reference sequence). In DNA form, the CDR3 reads TGTGCCAGCAGCTTGGACAGGGGGTTATCCCATGAGCAGTTCTTC. It is translated as CASSLDRGLSHEQFF. The full variable domain, its missing parts supplied by reference TRBV5-4 and TRBJ2-1, is ETGVTQSPTHLIKTRGQQVTLRCSSQSGHNTVSWYQQALGQGPQFIFQYYREEENGRGNFPPRFSGLQFPNYSSELNVNALELDDSALYLCASSLDRGLSHEQFFGPGTRLTVL.

The V gene is TRBV4-3, the J gene TRBJ2-2, with 7 bases that match TRBD1. Germline V lookup: CDR1 LGHNA, CDR2 YSLEER. With 7 bases clipped from V and 4 bases from J, the junction kept 12 bases outside the gene matches. The CDR3 consists of 16 residues. The CDR3 reads CASTRGLNEITGELFF. The CDR3 DNA is TGCGCCAGCACCAGGGGGTTAAACGAAATCACCGGGGAGCTGTTTTTT.

This clone was detected only once. The chain carries TRBV11-2 and TRBJ1-2, with 7 positions matching TRBD1. Germline CDR1 is SGHAT and CDR2 is FQNNGV. V was pared by 4 bases and J by 7 bases, with 15 bases of the junction left unmatched. The CDR3 runs to 16 residues. The CDR3 protein is CASSSPQRTGIIGYTF. The CDR3 DNA reads as TGTGCCAGCAGCTCACCCCAAAGGACAGGCATTATTGGCTACACCTTC.

This chain links TRBV25-1 with TRBJ1-3; D is perhaps TRBD1 (5 bases). The CDR3 has 17 residues. Germline V CDR1 and CDR2: MGHDK, SYGVNS. V was pared by 5 bases and J by 0 bases, with 17 bases between. This chain's CDR3 is CASSTPGGWYSGNTIYF. The DNA of the CDR3 is TGTGCCAGCAGTACTCCCGGGGGGTGGTACTCTGGAAACACCATATATTTT.

The chain joins TRBV10-1 to TRBJ2-1; D perhaps matches TRBD2 (5 bases). V gave up 3 bases and J gave up 7 bases, with 10 bases separating them. This CDR3 has 13 residues. Germline CDR1 and CDR2: WNHNN and SYGVQD (reference sequence). The CDR3 protein is CASSECRGNEQFF. The CDR3 region has the DNA TGCGCCAGCAGTGAATGCCGAGGGAATGAGCAGTTCTTC.

V is TRBV7-2 and J is TRBJ1-1, with D perhaps matching TRBD1 (5 bases). The CDR3 is 13 residues long. V lost 5 bases, J lost 4 bases, and 11 bases lay in between. The germline CDR1 and CDR2 sequences are SGHTA and FQGNSA. The CDR3, as DNA: TGTGCCAGCAGCCTTTCAACAGGCACTGAAGCTTTCTTT. Its protein product is CASSLSTGTEAFF. Complete variable domain (other parts from reference TRBV7-2 and TRBJ1-1): GAGVSQSPSNKVTEKGKDVELRCDPISGHTALYWYRQSLGQGLEFLIYFQGNSAPDKSGLPSDRFSAERTGGSVSTLTIQRTQQEDSAVYLCASSLSTGTEAFFGQGTRLTVV.